A selection of T cell receptor beta chains follows, all from one sample in a study of T-cell reconstitution after alpha-beta-depleted transplantation in children. MiXCR was run by TCRdb on the PCR reads, yielding one entry per CDR3 protein. This table holds 700,000 to 850,000 distinct CDR3 sequences, roughly 15% found once. The material was PBMCs, mostly from graft donor cells, obtained 360 days after TCRalphabeta/CD19-depleted stem cell transplant. Every receptor here comes from a male patient younger than 18 who had a stem cell transplant for acute lymphoblastic leukemia, so the T cells may come from the graft donor. CDR3s include the opening cysteine and the closing phenylalanine or tryptophan. The D gene is left open where the match is weak. Part of the rows lack a size; the others show once, few, many or a class for expanded clones.

D gene	clone size	J gene	V gene	CDR3 DNA	CDR3 protein
.	.	TRBJ2-1	TRBV27	TGTGCCAGCAGTTTATTGGCGGCCATTAGCATTGAGCAGTTCTTC	CASSLLAAISIEQFF
TRBD1	few	TRBJ1-1	TRBV7-9	TGTGCCAGCAGCTTAACGAGACAGGGGGTAGGGACTGAAGCTTTCTTT	CASSLTRQGVGTEAFF
.	once	TRBJ2-3	TRBV27	TGTGCCAGCACCTTTCGAAGGGGGGATTCAGACACAGATACGCAGTATTTT	CASTFRRGDSDTDTQYF
.	.	TRBJ2-1	TRBV12-3/TRBV12-4	TGTGCCAGCAGACGAACGGGACGCCTTAGCTCCTACAATGAGCAGTTCTTC	CASRRTGRLSSYNEQFF
TRBD2	.	TRBJ2-1	TRBV12-3/TRBV12-4	TGTGCCATCATTAGCGGGAGGGCGCGGAATGAGCAGTTCTTC	CAIISGRARNEQFF
.	many	TRBJ1-2	TRBV7-3	TGTGCCAGCAGCTTAACGGACGGCTATGGCTACACCTTC	CASSLTDGYGYTF
TRBD2	few	TRBJ2-1	TRBV5-5	TGTGCCAGCAGCTTAAGGGGACTAGGTAGTAACAATGAGCAGTTCTTC	CASSLRGLGSNNEQFF
.	once	TRBJ2-7	TRBV3-1	TGTGCCAGCAGCCACAGACGATACTACGAGCAGTACTTC	CASSHRRYYEQYF
TRBD1	.	TRBJ1-5	TRBV19	TGTGCCAGTAGTATGGGACAGGGTCGAGCGGGCAATCAGCCCCAGCATTTT	CASSMGQGRAGNQPQHF
.	many	TRBJ2-7	TRBV6-6	TGTGCCAGCAGTTACTGGGCAGCCCTCGGGTACGAGCAGTACTTC	CASSYWAALGYEQYF
TRBD2	.	TRBJ2-1	TRBV5-1	TGCGCCAGCAGCTTGTCAGCGGGAGGTGGCAATGAGCAGTTCTTC	CASSLSAGGGNEQFF
TRBD1	.	TRBJ1-6	TRBV20-1	TGCAGTGCTACAGGGGGGGGATCACCCCTCCACTTT	CSATGGGSPLHF
.	few	TRBJ2-5	TRBV15	TGTGCCACCAGTCGCAGACAAGAGACCCAGTACTTC	CATSRRQETQYF
.	few	TRBJ2-7	TRBV5-1	TGCGCCAGCAGCCTAGTGTCCGATGGGGAGCAGTACTTC	CASSLVSDGEQYF
TRBD1	.	TRBJ1-1	TRBV18	TGTGCCAGCTCACCATGGGGACAGGGCGGGTACACTGAAGCTTTCTTT	CASSPWGQGGYTEAFF
TRBD2	.	TRBJ2-2	TRBV6-5	TGTGCCAGCAGCTATACTAGCGGGACGGGCGGGGAGCTGTTTTTT	CASSYTSGTGGELFF
TRBD2	.	TRBJ2-2	TRBV2	TGTGCCAGCAGTGAAGCGCACGAGGTGGGGCCGGGAGGCGCGAACACCGGGGAGCTGTTTTTT	CASSEAHEVGPGGANTGELFF